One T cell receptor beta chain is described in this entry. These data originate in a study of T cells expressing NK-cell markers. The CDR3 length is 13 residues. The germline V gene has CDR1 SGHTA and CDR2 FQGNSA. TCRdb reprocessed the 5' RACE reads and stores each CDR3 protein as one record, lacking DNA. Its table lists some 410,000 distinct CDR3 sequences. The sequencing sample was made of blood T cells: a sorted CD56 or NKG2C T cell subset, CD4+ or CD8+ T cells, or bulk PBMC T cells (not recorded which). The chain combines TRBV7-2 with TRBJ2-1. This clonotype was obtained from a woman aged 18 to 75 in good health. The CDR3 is CASSLSSYNEQFF.